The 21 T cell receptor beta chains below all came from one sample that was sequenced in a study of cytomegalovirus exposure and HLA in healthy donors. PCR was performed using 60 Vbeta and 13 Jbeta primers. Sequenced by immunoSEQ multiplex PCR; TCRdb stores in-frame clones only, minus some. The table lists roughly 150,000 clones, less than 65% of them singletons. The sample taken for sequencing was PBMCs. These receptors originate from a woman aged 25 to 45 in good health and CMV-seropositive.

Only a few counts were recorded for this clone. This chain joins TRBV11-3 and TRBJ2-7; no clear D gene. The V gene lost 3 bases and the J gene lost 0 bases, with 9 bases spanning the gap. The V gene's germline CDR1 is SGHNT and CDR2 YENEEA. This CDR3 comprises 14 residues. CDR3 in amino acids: CASSFGLSSYEQYF. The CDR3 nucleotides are TGTGCCAGCAGCTTCGGTCTTAGCTCCTACGAGCAGTACTTC. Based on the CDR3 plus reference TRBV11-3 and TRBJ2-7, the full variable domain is EAGVVQSPRYKIIEKKQPVAFWCNPISGHNTLYWYLQNLGQGPELLIRYENEEAVDDSQLPKDRFSAERLKGVDSTLKIQPAELGDSAVYLCASSFGLSSYEQYFGPGTRLTVT.

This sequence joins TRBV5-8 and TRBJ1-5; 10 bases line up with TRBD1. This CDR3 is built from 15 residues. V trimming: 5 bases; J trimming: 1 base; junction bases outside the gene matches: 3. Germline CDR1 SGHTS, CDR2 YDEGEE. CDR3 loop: CASRRQGASNQPQHF. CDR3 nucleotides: TGTGCCAGCAGGCGACAGGGGGCAAGCAATCAGCCCCAGCATTTT.

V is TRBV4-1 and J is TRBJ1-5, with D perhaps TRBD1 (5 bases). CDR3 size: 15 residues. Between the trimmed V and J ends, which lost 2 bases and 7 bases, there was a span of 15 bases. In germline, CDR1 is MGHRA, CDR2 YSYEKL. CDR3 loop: CASSQTRGRGQPQHF. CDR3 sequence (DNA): TGCGCCAGCAGCCAAACTCGAGGTCGGGGGCAGCCCCAGCATTTT.

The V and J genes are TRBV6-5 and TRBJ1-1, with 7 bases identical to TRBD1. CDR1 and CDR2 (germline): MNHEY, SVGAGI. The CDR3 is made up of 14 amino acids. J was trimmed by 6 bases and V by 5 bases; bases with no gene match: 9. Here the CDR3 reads CASSQQGPWSEAFF. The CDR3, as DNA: TGTGCCAGCAGTCAACAGGGGCCTTGGTCTGAAGCTTTCTTT.

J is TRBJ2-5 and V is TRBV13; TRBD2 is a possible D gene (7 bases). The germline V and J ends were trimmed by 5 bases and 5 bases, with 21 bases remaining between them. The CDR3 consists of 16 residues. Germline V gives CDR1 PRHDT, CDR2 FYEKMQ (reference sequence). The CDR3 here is CASSSALGGPRETQYF. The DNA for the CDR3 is TGTGCCAGCAGCAGCGCTTTGGGGGGGCCCCGGGAGACCCAGTACTTC.

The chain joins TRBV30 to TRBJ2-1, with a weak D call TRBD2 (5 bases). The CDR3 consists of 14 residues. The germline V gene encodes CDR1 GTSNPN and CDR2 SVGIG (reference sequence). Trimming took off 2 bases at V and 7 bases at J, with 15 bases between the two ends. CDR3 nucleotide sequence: TGTGCCTGGAGTATCGGGGTTTCGGGGAATGAGCAGTTCTTC. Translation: CAWSIGVSGNEQFF.

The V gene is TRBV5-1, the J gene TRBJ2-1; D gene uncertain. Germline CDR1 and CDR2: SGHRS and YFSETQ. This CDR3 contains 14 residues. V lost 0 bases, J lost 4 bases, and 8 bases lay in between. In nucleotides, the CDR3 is TGCGCCAGCAGCTTGGGGGCTACTTACAATGAGCAGTTCTTC. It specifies CASSLGATYNEQFF.

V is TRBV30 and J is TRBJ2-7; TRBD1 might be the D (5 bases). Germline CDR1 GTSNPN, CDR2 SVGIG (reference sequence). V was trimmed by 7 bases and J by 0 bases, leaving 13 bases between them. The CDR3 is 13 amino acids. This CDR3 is CASGSGNSYEQYF. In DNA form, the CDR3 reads TGTGCCTCAGGTTCAGGGAACTCCTACGAGCAGTACTTC.

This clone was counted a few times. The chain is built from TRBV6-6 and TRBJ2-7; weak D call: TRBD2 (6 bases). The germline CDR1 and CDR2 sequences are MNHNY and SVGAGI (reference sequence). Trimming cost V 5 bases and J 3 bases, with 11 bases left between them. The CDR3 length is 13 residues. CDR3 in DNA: TGTGCCAGCAGTCGGGACTTGAGCTACGAGCAGTACTTC. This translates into CASSRDLSYEQYF.

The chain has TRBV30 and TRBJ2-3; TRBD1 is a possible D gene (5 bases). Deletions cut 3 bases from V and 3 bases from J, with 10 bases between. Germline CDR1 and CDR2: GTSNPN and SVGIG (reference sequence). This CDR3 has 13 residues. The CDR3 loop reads CAWRVPGTDTQYF. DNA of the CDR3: TGTGCCTGGAGGGTCCCAGGGACAGATACGCAGTATTTT.

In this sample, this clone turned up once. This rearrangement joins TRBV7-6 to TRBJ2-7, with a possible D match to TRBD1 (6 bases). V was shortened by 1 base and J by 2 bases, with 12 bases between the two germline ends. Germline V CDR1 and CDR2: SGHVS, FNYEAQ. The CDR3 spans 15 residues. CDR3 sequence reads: CASSLGTTGAYEQYF. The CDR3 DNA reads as TGTGCCAGCAGCTTAGGAACGACAGGAGCCTACGAGCAGTACTTC.

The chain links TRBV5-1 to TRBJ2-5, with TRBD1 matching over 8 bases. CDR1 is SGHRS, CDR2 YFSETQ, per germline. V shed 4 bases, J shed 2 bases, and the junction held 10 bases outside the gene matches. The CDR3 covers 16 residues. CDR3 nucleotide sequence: TGCGCCAGCAGCGCAGGGACAGGACTTGGTCAAGAGACCCAGTACTTC. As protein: CASSAGTGLGQETQYF.

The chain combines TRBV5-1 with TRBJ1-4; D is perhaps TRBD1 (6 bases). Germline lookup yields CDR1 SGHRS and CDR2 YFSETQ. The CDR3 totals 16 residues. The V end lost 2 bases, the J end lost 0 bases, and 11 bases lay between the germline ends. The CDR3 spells CASSFTGHATNEKLFF. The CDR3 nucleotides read TGCGCCAGCAGCTTCACAGGGCACGCAACTAATGAAAAACTGTTTTTT.

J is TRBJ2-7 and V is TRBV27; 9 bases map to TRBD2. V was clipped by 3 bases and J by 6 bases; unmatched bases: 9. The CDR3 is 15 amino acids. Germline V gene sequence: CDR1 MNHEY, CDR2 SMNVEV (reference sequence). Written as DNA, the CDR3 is TGTGCCAGCAGTTTGGGGGTAGCGGGAGCCCGCGAGCAGTACTTC. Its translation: CASSLGVAGAREQYF.

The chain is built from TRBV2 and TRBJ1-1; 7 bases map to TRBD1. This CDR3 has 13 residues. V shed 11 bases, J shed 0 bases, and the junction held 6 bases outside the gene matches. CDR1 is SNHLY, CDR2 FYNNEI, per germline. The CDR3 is CADRGQMNTEAFF. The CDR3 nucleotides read TGTGCCGACCGGGGACAGATGAACACTGAAGCTTTCTTT.

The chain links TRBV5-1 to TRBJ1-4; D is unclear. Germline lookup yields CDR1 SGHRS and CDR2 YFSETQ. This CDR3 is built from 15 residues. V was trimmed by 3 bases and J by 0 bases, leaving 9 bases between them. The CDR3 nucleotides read TGCGCCAGCAGCTCCCAAAGCGCAACTAATGAAAAACTGTTTTTT. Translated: CASSSQSATNEKLFF.

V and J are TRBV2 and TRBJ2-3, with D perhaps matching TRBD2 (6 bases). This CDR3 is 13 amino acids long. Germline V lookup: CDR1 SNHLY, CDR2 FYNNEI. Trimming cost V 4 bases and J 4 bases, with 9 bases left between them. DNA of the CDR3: TGTGCCAGCAGTGGACTAGGGGCAGATACGCAGTATTTT. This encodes CASSGLGADTQYF. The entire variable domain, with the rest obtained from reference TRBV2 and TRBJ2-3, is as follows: EPEVTQTPSHQVTQMGQEVILRCVPISNHLYFYWYRQILGQKVEFLVSFYNNEISEKSEIFDDQFSVERPDGSNFTLKIRSTKLEDSAMYFCASSGLGADTQYFGPGTRLTVL.

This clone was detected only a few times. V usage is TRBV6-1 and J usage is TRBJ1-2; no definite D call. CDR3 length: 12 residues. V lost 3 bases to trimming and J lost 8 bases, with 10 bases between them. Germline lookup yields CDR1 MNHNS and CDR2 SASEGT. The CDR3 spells CASSEAGRGYTF. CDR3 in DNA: TGTGCCAGCAGTGAGGCAGGCCGGGGCTACACCTTC.

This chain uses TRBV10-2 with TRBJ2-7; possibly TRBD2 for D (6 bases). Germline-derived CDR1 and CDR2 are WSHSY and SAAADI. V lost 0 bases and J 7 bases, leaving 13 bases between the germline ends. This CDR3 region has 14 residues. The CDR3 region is CASSESGWGREQYF. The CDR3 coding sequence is TGCGCCAGCAGTGAGTCAGGTTGGGGGAGGGAGCAGTACTTC.

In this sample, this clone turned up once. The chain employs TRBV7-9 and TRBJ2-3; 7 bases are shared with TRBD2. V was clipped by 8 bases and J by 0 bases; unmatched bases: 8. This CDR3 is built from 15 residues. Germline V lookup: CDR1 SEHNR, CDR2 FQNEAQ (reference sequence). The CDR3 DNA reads TGTGCCAGCTGGAGCGGGGCCTTAAGCACAGATACGCAGTATTTT. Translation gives CASWSGALSTDTQYF.

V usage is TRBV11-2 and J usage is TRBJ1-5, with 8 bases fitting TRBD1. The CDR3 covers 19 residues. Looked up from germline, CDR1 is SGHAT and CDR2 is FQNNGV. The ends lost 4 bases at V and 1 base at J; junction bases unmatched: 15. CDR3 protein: CASSSRPLGQGTSNQPQHF. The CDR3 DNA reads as TGTGCCAGCAGCTCGAGGCCCCTAGGACAGGGTACGAGCAATCAGCCCCAGCATTTT.